The 14 T cell receptor beta chains in this list originate from one sample, sequenced in a study of tumor-infiltrating lymphocytes in oesophageal squamous cell carcinoma. Via MiXCR, TCRdb re-called the PCR reads, giving one row per CDR3 protein. The sample carries approximately 20,000 distinct CDR3 sequences, 40% to 45% recorded once. Sequencing input: normal esophageal tissue next to the tumor. These receptors originate from a male donor with esophageal squamous cell carcinoma.

Remarks on this clonotype: No conserved phenylalanine or tryptophan ends this CDR3, so it is likely a read error. The DNA is left out, because the CDR3 cannot be placed on it with certainty; the CDR3 is given as TCRdb lists it. The gene calls are TRBV10-3 and TRBJ2-1. Per germline, CDR1 ENHRY and CDR2 SYGVKD. The CDR3 region is 14 residues in length, termini included. This CDR3 is CAISESTSGYTFGS.

In its sample, this clonotype was seen a few times. The chain carries TRBV18 and TRBJ2-7; 10 positions agree with TRBD2. Germline loops: CDR1 KGHSH, CDR2 LQKENI. The CDR3 is 15 amino acids. V was clipped by 1 base and J by 5 bases; unmatched bases: 5. CDR3 region: CASSPLTSGMNEQYF. For the CDR3, the DNA is TGTGCCAGCTCACCACTCACTAGCGGGATGAACGAGCAGTACTTC.

In its sample, this clonotype is medium-sized. Without the conserved terminal phenylalanine or tryptophan, this CDR3 likely stems from a read error. The limits of the CDR3 on the DNA are not certain, so only TCRdb's listed CDR3 is given. V and J are TRBV7-2 and TRBJ2-6. CDR1 and CDR2 from the germline V gene are SGHTA and FQGNSA. The CDR3 region is 9 residues in length, termini included. CDR3: CASSLGLAQ.

This clonotype was counted many times. The chain is built from TRBV24-1 and TRBJ1-4; the match to TRBD1 covers 7 bases. Germline V gene lookup returns CDR1 KGHDR and CDR2 SFDVKD. The CDR3 is 15 residues long. V lost 3 bases to trimming and J lost 3 bases; unmatched junction nucleotides: 3. CDR3 in DNA: TGTGCCACCAGTGATAACGGACAGGCTAATGAAAAACTGTTTTTT. This translates into CATSDNGQANEKLFF.

This chain connects TRBV7-4 to TRBJ1-6, with 7 bases lining up with TRBD1. The length of the CDR3 is 15 residues. Looked up from germline, CDR1 is SGHVT and CDR2 is SQSDAQ. V trimming: 1 base; J trimming: 9 bases; junction bases outside the gene matches: 6. CDR3 loop: CASSLGSTGVSPLHF. Here the CDR3 DNA reads TGTGCCAGCAGCTTAGGATCCACAGGGGTTTCACCCCTCCACTTT.

The genes are TRBV6-2 or TRBV6-3 and TRBJ1-6; perhaps TRBD1 as D (5 bases). TRBJ1-5 explains the end of the DNA better; the J call may be wrong. CDR1 MNHEY and CDR2 SVGEGT come from the germline V gene. This CDR3 has 13 amino acids. This CDR3 is CASSEFRGQPQHF. DNA of the CDR3: TGTGCCAGCAGTGAATTTAGGGGACAGCCCCAGCATTTT.

This clonotype occurred many times. This clone may be a read error of a much larger clone one base away. V gene TRBV28 combines with J gene TRBJ2-5; D might be TRBD1 (6 bases). There are 13 residues in the CDR3. The V end was cut by 6 bases, the J end by 11 bases, with 19 bases between. Germline lookup yields CDR1 MDHEN and CDR2 SYDVKM. The CDR3 DNA reads TGTGCCAGCAGACAGGGAGTCTACAATGAGCAGTACTTC. This encodes CASRQGVYNEQYF.

Concerning this clonotype: This may be a read error, as it is one base from a much larger clone. This rearrangement joins TRBV18 to TRBJ2-5; either TRBD1 or TRBD2 may supply D (5 bases each). CDR1 and CDR2 (germline): KGHSH, LQKENI. This CDR3 has 13 amino acids. The CDR3 region is CASSPTEEGLVFF. The CDR3 nucleotides read TGTGCCAGCTCACCGACAGAAGAGGGCCTTGTGTTCTTC.

This clonotype was detected many times. The rearrangement joins TRBV28 to TRBJ2-2; D ambiguous. The CDR3 is 12 amino acids. V shed 5 bases and J shed 7 bases, with 8 bases lying between them. Germline V gives CDR1 MDHEN, CDR2 SYDVKM. The CDR3 DNA is TGTGCCAGCAGTCTCCTTCGCGGGGAGCTGTTTTTT. It specifies CASSLLRGELFF.

The sample holds many counts of this clonotype. A much larger clone is a single base away; this may be a read error. The J gene is TRBJ2-5, the V gene TRBV6-1; 11 bases align to TRBD2. The CDR3 extends over 15 amino acids. J gave up 11 bases and V 2 bases, and 10 bases lay outside the gene matches. In germline, CDR1 is MNHNS, CDR2 SASEGT. CDR3 coding DNA: TGTGCCAGCAGTGAACTAGCGGGAGGCTACAATGAGCAGTACTTC. It codes for CASSELAGGYNEQYF.

This clonotype has a count of ten or more. The V call is TRBV19, the J call TRBJ2-1, with 9 nucleotides matching TRBD2. Germline V gene data show CDR1 as LNHDA and CDR2 as SQIVND (reference sequence). V lost 2 bases to trimming and J lost 3 bases; unmatched junction nucleotides: 23. This CDR3 is built from 22 residues. CDR3 in DNA: TGTGCCAGTAGTATAATCGGTAGCGGGAGAGGAAGTTCTCCAGCGAGCTACAATGAGCAGTTCTTC. Translating it yields CASSIIGSGRGSSPASYNEQFF.

This clonotype appeared many times. V is TRBV7-9 and J is TRBJ1-6; D perhaps matches TRBD1 (5 bases). V was pared by 1 base and J by 8 bases, with 12 bases between. CDR1 and CDR2 from the germline V gene are SEHNR and FQNEAQ (reference sequence). The CDR3 spans 15 residues. Here the CDR3 DNA reads TGTGCCAGCAGCTTAGAGACAGCGACCGATTCACCCCTCCACTTT. As protein: CASSLETATDSPLHF.

This clonotype has only a few counts. The J gene is TRBJ2-5, the V gene TRBV28; D uncertain. The CDR3 totals 12 residues. V lost 6 bases, J lost 7 bases, and 12 bases lay in between. Germline-derived CDR1 and CDR2 are MDHEN and SYDVKM. This CDR3 reads CASSAGSLTQYF. CDR3 DNA: TGTGCCAGCAGCGCCGGGTCCCTGACCCAGTACTTC.

This clonotype was detected many times. This sequence joins TRBV12-3 or TRBV12-4 and TRBJ2-1; tentatively, D is TRBD2 (5 bases). V was cut by 10 bases and J by 0 bases, with 13 bases left in between. The CDR3 runs 14 residues. CDR3 sequence (DNA): TGTGCCACCGACCAACTAGACTCCTACAATGAGCAGTTCTTC. As protein: CATDQLDSYNEQFF.